This passage covers 18 T cell receptor beta chains from one sample sequenced in a study of cytomegalovirus exposure and HLA in healthy donors. The PCR employed 60 Vbeta primers together with 13 Jbeta primers. Sequenced by immunoSEQ multiplex PCR; TCRdb stores in-frame clones only, minus some. The data contain over 130,000 clones, 70% to 85% of them singletons. The sequencing sample was made of PBMCs. These receptors all stem from a man under 40 in good health and CMV-seropositive.

V usage is TRBV5-6 and J usage is TRBJ2-2; 9 bases align to TRBD1. The CDR3 is 15 residues long. J was trimmed by 6 bases and V by 4 bases; bases with no gene match: 7. Germline CDR1 and CDR2: SGHDT and YYEEEE. The CDR3 spells CASSPRDRAPGELFF. CDR3 DNA sequence: TGTGCCAGCAGCCCCCGGGACAGGGCGCCCGGGGAGCTGTTTTTT.

A few counts support this clone. V gene TRBV7-9 combines with J gene TRBJ1-2, with D unresolved. This CDR3 spans 11 amino acids. V was pared by 1 base and J by 7 bases, with 4 bases between. Germline-derived CDR1 and CDR2 are SEHNR and FQNEAQ (reference sequence). The CDR3 nucleotides are TGTGCCAGCAGCTTAGAGCGTGGCTACACCTTC. Protein: CASSLERGYTF.

V is TRBV5-1 and J is TRBJ2-5; D perhaps matches TRBD2 (7 bases). Germline lookup yields CDR1 SGHRS and CDR2 YFSETQ. Trimming removed 0 bases at V and 4 bases at J, with 19 bases between. The CDR3 totals 17 residues. The CDR3 sequence: CASSLAAGAGFRETQYF. CDR3 DNA sequence: TGCGCCAGCAGCTTGGCCGCGGGGGCGGGATTCAGAGAGACCCAGTACTTC.

This CDR3 is CASSLAITGGGGYTF. The DNA for the CDR3 is TGCGCCAGCAGCTTGGCCATCACAGGGGGAGGTGGCTACACCTTC. The rearrangement uses TRBV5-1 and TRBJ1-2; 8 bases map to TRBD1. V shed 0 bases and J 7 bases; nucleotides not matched to a gene: 8. Looked up from germline, CDR1 is SGHRS and CDR2 is YFSETQ. This CDR3 spans 15 amino acids.

The V and J genes are TRBV19 and TRBJ1-5, with no clear D. The CDR3 contains 15 residues. Germline V lookup: CDR1 LNHDA, CDR2 SQIVND (reference sequence). Trimming cost V 3 bases and J 2 bases, with 11 bases left between them. CDR3 in amino acids: CASSMMAVGNQPQHF. The DNA for the CDR3 is TGTGCCAGTAGTATGATGGCGGTCGGCAATCAGCCCCAGCATTTT.

In this sample, this clone turned up many times. This chain uses TRBV19 with TRBJ1-5, with D perhaps matching TRBD1 (6 bases). The CDR3 runs to 12 residues. Trimming took 9 bases from V and 3 from J, leaving 9 bases between them. Germline lookup yields CDR1 LNHDA and CDR2 SQIVND (reference sequence). CDR3 in amino acids: CASNRANQPQHF. The CDR3 region has the DNA TGTGCCAGCAACAGGGCCAATCAGCCCCAGCATTTT.

The gene calls are TRBV5-6 and TRBJ2-2, with 9 nucleotides matching TRBD1. The trim removed 0 bases at V and 5 bases at J, leaving 8 bases unmatched. The germline V gene encodes CDR1 SGHDT and CDR2 YYEEEE. The CDR3 runs 17 residues. In DNA, the CDR3 is TGTGCCAGCAGCTTGGGATTACTAGGGACAGGGACCGGGGAGCTGTTTTTT. Its translation: CASSLGLLGTGTGELFF.

This clone was recorded a few times. This chain joins TRBV7-8 and TRBJ2-7; 8 positions match TRBD1. CDR3 size: 16 residues. The V gene end was trimmed by 5 bases and the J gene end by 5 bases; junction bases not matched to a gene: 14. In germline, CDR1 is SGHVS, CDR2 FQNEAQ. DNA for the CDR3: TGTGCCAGCAGCCCCGACCCGGGACAGGAAATGCACGAGCAGTACTTC. It codes for CASSPDPGQEMHEQYF. The variable domain in full, with the rest retrieved from reference TRBV7-8 and TRBJ2-7, is GAGVSQSPRYKVAKRGQDVALRCDPISGHVSLFWYQQALGQGPEFLTYFQNEAQLDKSGLPSDRFFAERPEGSVSTLKIQRTQQEDSAVYLCASSPDPGQEMHEQYFGPGTRLTVT.

The rearrangement joins TRBV27 to TRBJ1-1, with D tentatively TRBD1 (5 bases). Germline lookup yields CDR1 MNHEY and CDR2 SMNVEV (reference sequence). The CDR3 has 14 residues. V shed 4 bases and J shed 3 bases, with 12 bases lying between them. CDR3 loop: CASSSRVRDTEAFF. The CDR3 DNA is TGTGCCAGCAGTTCCAGGGTCCGAGACACTGAAGCTTTCTTT.

This clone was counted only a few times. V gene TRBV2 combines with J gene TRBJ1-1; a possible D gene is TRBD1 (6 bases). V dropped 8 bases and J dropped 10 bases, with 17 bases sitting between them. Germline CDR1 reads SNHLY; CDR2 reads FYNNEI. The CDR3 extends over 12 amino acids. CDR3 loop: CASGQLPGGAFF. In DNA, the CDR3 is TGTGCCAGCGGACAGCTCCCTGGTGGAGCTTTCTTT. The complete variable domain, with remaining parts taken from reference TRBV2 and TRBJ1-1, reads EPEVTQTPSHQVTQMGQEVILRCVPISNHLYFYWYRQILGQKVEFLVSFYNNEISEKSEIFDDQFSVERPDGSNFTLKIRSTKLEDSAMYFCASGQLPGGAFFGQGTRLTVV.

CDR3 amino acids: CASSALQGGGEKLFF. In nucleotides, the CDR3 is TGTGCCAGCAGCGCCCTCCAGGGAGGTGGCGAAAAACTGTTTTTT. The chain joins TRBV9 to TRBJ1-4, with D possibly TRBD1 on 5 matching bases. The CDR3 spans 15 residues. Germline-derived CDR1 and CDR2 are SGDLS and YYNGEE. With 3 bases removed from V and 8 bases from J, the gap between germline ends came to 17 bases.

V and J are TRBV7-2 and TRBJ1-5; D is unclear. The germline gives CDR1 SGHTA, CDR2 FQGNSA. V lost 1 base and J 3 bases, leaving 7 bases between the germline ends. The CDR3 sequence is 14 residues long. In DNA, the CDR3 is TGTGCCAGCAGCTTAGGCGCCAACAATCAGCCCCAGCATTTT. Translating gives CASSLGANNQPQHF.

The sample holds one count of this clone. The chain uses TRBV6-1 and TRBJ2-3, with 16 bases lining up with TRBD2. The V gene end was trimmed by 3 bases and the J gene end by 6 bases; junction bases not matched to a gene: 3. The CDR3 loop spans 16 amino acids. In germline, CDR1 is MNHNS, CDR2 SASEGT. CDR3 coding DNA: TGTGCCAGCAGTGAGGGACTAGCGGGGGGGCTTGATACGCAGTATTTT. Translated: CASSEGLAGGLDTQYF.

This chain joins TRBV5-8 and TRBJ1-2; D might be TRBD1 (5 bases). Germline lookup yields CDR1 SGHTS and CDR2 YDEGEE. Trimming cost V 4 bases and J 8 bases, with 21 bases left between them. The CDR3 contains 15 residues. As DNA, the CDR3 is TGTGCCAGCAGCAAAGGGGTTTACCGCCAGAGGGGCTACACCTTC. Translation: CASSKGVYRQRGYTF. The full variable domain, completed using reference TRBV5-8 and TRBJ1-2, is EAGVTQSPTHLIKTRGQQATLRCSPISGHTSVYWYQQALGLGLQFLLWYDEGEERNRGNFPPRFSGRQFPNYSSELNVNALELEDSALYLCASSKGVYRQRGYTFGSGTRLTVV.

This clone was seen once. The chain is built from TRBV7-6 and TRBJ2-3; 8 positions agree with TRBD1. This CDR3 has 16 amino acids. The V gene's germline CDR1 is SGHVS and CDR2 FNYEAQ. The J segment lost 6 bases and the V segment lost 5 bases, leaving 13 bases of the junction unmatched. CDR3 sequence: CASSPNRDRSWDTQYF. The CDR3 DNA is TGTGCCAGCAGCCCGAACCGGGACAGGTCATGGGATACGCAGTATTTT.

This clone was seen a few times. The CDR3 nucleotides read TGTGCCTGGAGTGGAGATGGCGGCGTCGCTAGCGATGAGCAGTTCTTC. It specifies CAWSGDGGVASDEQFF. V is TRBV30 and J is TRBJ2-1, with D tentatively TRBD2 (6 bases). V lost 1 base to trimming and J lost 8 bases, with 21 bases between them. The length of the CDR3 is 16 residues. From germline, CDR1 is GTSNPN and CDR2 SVGIG (reference sequence).

V gene TRBV11-3 combines with J gene TRBJ2-7; 9 nucleotides align to TRBD2. CDR1 SGHNT and CDR2 YENEEA come from the germline V gene. This CDR3 is 14 amino acids long. With 5 bases clipped from V and 1 base from J, the junction kept 3 bases outside the gene matches. CDR3 DNA sequence: TGTGCCAGCAGCCGTAGCGGGAGTTCCTACGAGCAGTACTTC. As protein: CASSRSGSSYEQYF.

This chain joins TRBV11-2 and TRBJ2-2; the D gene is possibly TRBD2 (5 bases). V was cut by 2 bases and J by 11 bases, with 18 bases left in between. CDR3 length equals 15 residues. Per germline, CDR1 SGHAT and CDR2 FQNNGV. CDR3 loop: CASSLTESGGNELFF. CDR3 nucleotide sequence: TGTGCCAGCAGCTTAACCGAGAGCGGTGGAAATGAGCTGTTTTTT.